A single T cell receptor (beta chain) is shown here with its context. As yet, its antigen is unknown. The sample is drawn from a study of PD-1 blockade in classical Hodgkin lymphoma. Study details: Nivolumab 3 mg/kg was given intravenously every 2 weeks. General study results and limits: Causes of the repertoire differences remain undefined, possibly disease activity or prior therapy. Whoever responded completely had baseline diversity much like that seen in newly diagnosed patients.

CDR3 length: 16 residues. V was trimmed by 3 bases and J by 1 base, leaving 14 bases between them. CDR1 and CDR2 (germline): SGHRS, YFSETQ. Patients all relapsed after autologous stem cell transplantation, and there was variation in brentuximab vedotin exposure. Sequenced by immunoSEQ multiplex PCR; TCRdb stores in-frame clones only, minus some. The table includes roughly 50,000 clones, more than 65% detected once. The receptor was derived from a human donor with classical Hodgkin lymphoma. The chain links TRBV5-1 to TRBJ1-3; D remains unclear. The sample consisted of peripheral blood mononuclear cells (PBMCs), taken at baseline. The DNA for the CDR3 is TGCGCCAGCAGCTCGGAGGTATCTGGGTCTGGAAACACCATATATTTT. The encoded protein is CASSSEVSGSGNTIYF.